In this sample, the clone carrying this TCR beta chain turned up a few times. Its antigen is not identified. The authors reverse transcribed all of the isolated RNA, so sequencing captured expressed TCRB transcripts. Method: immunoSEQ multiplex PCR; TCRdb's copy keeps in-frame clones and lacks some. The sample includes 600,000 or so clones, about 14% seen only once; the top ten take nearly 0.04%. Germline V lookup: CDR1 MNHEY, CDR2 SMNVEV (reference sequence). V dropped 2 bases and J dropped 6 bases, with 13 bases sitting between them. CDR3 length equals 15 residues. The data are from a study of beta chain features in type 1 diabetes. On the study more broadly: Age, gender and cell yields were alike across patients and healthy donors.

Overall study findings and caveats: In every one of the four CD4+ subsets, TCRB CDR3s were moderately but significantly shorter in Type 1 diabetes patients. Cells carrying high TCR expression could end up over-represented when cDNA is sequenced.

This TCR was recovered from a man aged 18 to 35 with type 1 diabetes. The chain uses TRBV27 and TRBJ2-2, with a tentative D call TRBD1 (6 bases). Sequences were obtained from naive CD4+ T cells from blood. CDR3 nucleotide sequence: TGTGCCAGCAGTTTAGGTCAGGGGATGGCCGGGGAGCTGTTTTTT. As protein: CASSLGQGMAGELFF.